A single TCR beta chain is shown here with its context. The antigen is undetermined. V lost 8 bases and J 3 bases, leaving 13 bases between the germline ends. This CDR3 is 14 amino acids long. The germline gives CDR1 ENHRY, CDR2 SYGVKD. This record belongs to a study of T cell responses to AZD1222 COVID-19 vaccine. The study's findings and limits: No repertoire was sampled before or during the peak T cell response, only after it. The span of vaccine-associated CD4 TCRs extended across spike, with dominance at 160-218 and 743-854. The donors showed a predominance of white British ancestry and of females, with possible underestimation of clonal diversity.

Only in-frame clones appear in the TCRdb table, and some are missing; sequencing was by immunoSEQ multiplex PCR. The sample holds approximately 180,000 clones; about 87% are singletons and the top ten take about 4.1%. The sequence derives from an adult who received the MenACWY meningococcal vaccine as a control. The chain is built from TRBV10-3 and TRBJ2-2; D is possibly TRBD1 or TRBD2 (6 bases each). The sample consisted of peripheral blood, taken 28 days after the second dose of the MenACWY control vaccine. CDR3 nucleotide sequence: TGTGCCATCGGGGGGCAGGGAGACACCGGGGAGCTGTTTTTT. It encodes CAIGGQGDTGELFF.